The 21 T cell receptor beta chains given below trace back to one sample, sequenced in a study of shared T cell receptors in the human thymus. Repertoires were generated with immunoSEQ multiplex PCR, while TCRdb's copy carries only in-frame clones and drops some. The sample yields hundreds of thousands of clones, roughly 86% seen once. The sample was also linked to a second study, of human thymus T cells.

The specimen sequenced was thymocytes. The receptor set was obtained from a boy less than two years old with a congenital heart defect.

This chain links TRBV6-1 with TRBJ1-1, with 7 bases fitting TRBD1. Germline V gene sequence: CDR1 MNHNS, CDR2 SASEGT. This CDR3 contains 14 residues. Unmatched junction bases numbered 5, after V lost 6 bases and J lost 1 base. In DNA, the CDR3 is TGTGCCAGCAGGGTCGGGACAGCGAACACTGAAGCTTTCTTT. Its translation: CASRVGTANTEAFF.

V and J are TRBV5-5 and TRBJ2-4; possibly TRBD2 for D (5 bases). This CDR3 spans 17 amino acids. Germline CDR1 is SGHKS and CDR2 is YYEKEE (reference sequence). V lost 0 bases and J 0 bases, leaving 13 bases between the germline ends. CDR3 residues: CASSLVTKRLAKNIQYF. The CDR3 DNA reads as TGTGCCAGCAGCTTGGTTACGAAGCGGTTAGCCAAAAACATTCAGTACTTC. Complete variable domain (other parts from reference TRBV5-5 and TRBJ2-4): DAGVTQSPTHLIKTRGQQVTLRCSPISGHKSVSWYQQVLGQGPQFIFQYYEKEERGRGNFPDRFSARQFPNYSSELNVNALLLGDSALYLCASSLVTKRLAKNIQYFGAGTRLSVL.

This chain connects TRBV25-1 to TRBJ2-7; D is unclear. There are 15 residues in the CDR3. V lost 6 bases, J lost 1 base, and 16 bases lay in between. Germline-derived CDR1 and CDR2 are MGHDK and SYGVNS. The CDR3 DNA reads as TGTGCCAGCAGCGCCCCCGGGTCGACTTCCTACGAGCAGTACTTC. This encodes CASSAPGSTSYEQYF.

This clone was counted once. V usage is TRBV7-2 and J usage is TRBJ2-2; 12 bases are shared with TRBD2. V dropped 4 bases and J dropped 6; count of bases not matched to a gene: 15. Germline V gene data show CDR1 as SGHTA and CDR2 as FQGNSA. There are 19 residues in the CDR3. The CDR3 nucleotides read TGTGCCAGCAGCTCAGAGACTAGCGGGAGCAGGAAGGGAGCCGGGGAGCTGTTTTTT. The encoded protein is CASSSETSGSRKGAGELFF.

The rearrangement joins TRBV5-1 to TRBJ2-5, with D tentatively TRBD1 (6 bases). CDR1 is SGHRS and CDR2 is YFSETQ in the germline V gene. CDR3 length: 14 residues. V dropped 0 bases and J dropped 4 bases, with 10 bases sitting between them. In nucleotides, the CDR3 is TGCGCCAGCAGCTTGGAGGGGGTGGGAGAGACCCAGTACTTC. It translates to CASSLEGVGETQYF.

The CDR3 reads CASTQQGPSSGNTIYF. The CDR3 DNA reads TGTGCCAGCACACAACAGGGTCCCAGCTCTGGAAACACCATATATTTT. The rearrangement uses TRBV5-5 and TRBJ1-3; maybe TRBD1 (6 bases). V was pared by 6 bases and J by 0 bases, with 16 bases between. In germline, CDR1 is SGHKS, CDR2 YYEKEE (reference sequence). This CDR3 comprises 16 residues.

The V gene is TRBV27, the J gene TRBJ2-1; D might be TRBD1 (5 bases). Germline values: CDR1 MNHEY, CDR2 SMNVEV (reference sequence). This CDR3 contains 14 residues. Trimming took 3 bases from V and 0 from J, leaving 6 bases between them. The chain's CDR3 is CASSLQGSYNEQFF. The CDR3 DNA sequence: TGTGCCAGCAGTTTGCAGGGCTCCTACAATGAGCAGTTCTTC.

The chain's CDR3 is CASSVAGGTDTQYF. The CDR3 DNA is TGTGCCAGCAGCGTAGCGGGGGGCACAGATACGCAGTATTTT. V gene TRBV6-1 combines with J gene TRBJ2-3, with 9 nucleotides matching TRBD2. This CDR3 has 14 amino acids. V trimming: 6 bases; J trimming: 1 base; junction bases outside the gene matches: 2. Germline V gives CDR1 MNHNS, CDR2 SASEGT.

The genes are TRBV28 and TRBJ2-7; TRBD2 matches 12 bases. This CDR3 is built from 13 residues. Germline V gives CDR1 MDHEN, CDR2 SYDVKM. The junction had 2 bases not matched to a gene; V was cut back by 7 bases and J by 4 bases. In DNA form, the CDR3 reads TGTGCCAGCACCACTAGCGGGAGGTACGAGCAGTACTTC. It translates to CASTTSGRYEQYF. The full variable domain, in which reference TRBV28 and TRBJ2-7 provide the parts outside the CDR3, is DVKVTQSSRYLVKRTGEKVFLECVQDMDHENMFWYRQDPGLGLRLIYFSYDVKMKEKGDIPEGYSVSREKKERFSLILESASTNQTSMYLCASTTSGRYEQYFGPGTRLTVT.

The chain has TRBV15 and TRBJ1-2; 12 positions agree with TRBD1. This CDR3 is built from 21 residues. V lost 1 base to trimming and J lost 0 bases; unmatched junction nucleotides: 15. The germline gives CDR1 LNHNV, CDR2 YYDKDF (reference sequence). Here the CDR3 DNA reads TGTGCCACCAGCAGAGGCCGGGACAGGGGGCTCCGGGCCACGCCTAACTATGGCTACACCTTC. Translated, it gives CATSRGRDRGLRATPNYGYTF.

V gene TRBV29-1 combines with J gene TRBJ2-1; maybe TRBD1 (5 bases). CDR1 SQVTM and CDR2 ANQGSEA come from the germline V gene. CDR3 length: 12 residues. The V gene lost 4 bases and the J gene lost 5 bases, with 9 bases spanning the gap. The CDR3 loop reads CSVVSRDNEQFF. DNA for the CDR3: TGCAGCGTTGTAAGCAGGGACAATGAGCAGTTCTTC.

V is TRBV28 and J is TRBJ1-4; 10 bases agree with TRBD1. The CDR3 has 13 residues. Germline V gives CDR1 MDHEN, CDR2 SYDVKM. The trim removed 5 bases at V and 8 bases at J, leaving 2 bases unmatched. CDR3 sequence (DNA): TGTGCCAGCAGTCAGGACAGGGGGGAAAAACTGTTTTTT. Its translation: CASSQDRGEKLFF.

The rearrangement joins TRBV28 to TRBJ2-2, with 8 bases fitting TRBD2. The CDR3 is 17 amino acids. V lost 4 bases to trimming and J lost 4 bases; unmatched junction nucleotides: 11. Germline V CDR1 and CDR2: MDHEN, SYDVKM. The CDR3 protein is CASSYKPKREITGELFF. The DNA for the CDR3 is TGTGCCAGCAGTTATAAACCCAAGCGGGAGATCACCGGGGAGCTGTTTTTT.

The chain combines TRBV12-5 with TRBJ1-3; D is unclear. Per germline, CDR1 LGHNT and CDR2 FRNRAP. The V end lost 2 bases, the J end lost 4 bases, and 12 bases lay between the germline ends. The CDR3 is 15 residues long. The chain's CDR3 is CASGLKEKIGNTIYF. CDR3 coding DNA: TGTGCTAGTGGTTTGAAGGAGAAGATAGGAAACACCATATATTTT.

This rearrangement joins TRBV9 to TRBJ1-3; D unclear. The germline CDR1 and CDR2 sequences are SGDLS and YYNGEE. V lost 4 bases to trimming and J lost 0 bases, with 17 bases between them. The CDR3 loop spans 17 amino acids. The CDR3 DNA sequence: TGTGCCAGCAGCCATCCTCCCATGGCCCACTCTGGAAACACCATATATTTT. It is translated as CASSHPPMAHSGNTIYF.

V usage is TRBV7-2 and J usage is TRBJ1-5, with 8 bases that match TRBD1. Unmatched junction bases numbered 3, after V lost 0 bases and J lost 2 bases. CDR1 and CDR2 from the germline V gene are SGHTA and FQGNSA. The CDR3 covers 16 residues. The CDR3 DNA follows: TGTGCCAGCAGCTTAGCCGGACAGGGCGGCAATCAGCCCCAGCATTTT. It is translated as CASSLAGQGGNQPQHF.

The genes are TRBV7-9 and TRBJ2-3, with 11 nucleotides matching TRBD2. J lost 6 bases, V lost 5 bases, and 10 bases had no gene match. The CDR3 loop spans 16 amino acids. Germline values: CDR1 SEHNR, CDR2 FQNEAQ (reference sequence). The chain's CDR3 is CASSPDLAGGLDTQYF. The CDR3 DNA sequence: TGTGCCAGCAGCCCAGATTTAGCGGGGGGGCTGGATACGCAGTATTTT.

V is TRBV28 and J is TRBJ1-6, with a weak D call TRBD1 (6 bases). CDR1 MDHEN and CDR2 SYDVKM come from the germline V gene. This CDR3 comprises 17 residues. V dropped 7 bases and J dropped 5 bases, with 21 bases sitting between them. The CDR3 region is CASKAKRQDGNNSPLHF. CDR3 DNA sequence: TGTGCCAGCAAAGCCAAGAGACAGGATGGGAATAATTCACCCCTCCACTTT. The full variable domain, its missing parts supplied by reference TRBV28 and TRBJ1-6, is DVKVTQSSRYLVKRTGEKVFLECVQDMDHENMFWYRQDPGLGLRLIYFSYDVKMKEKGDIPEGYSVSREKKERFSLILESASTNQTSMYLCASKAKRQDGNNSPLHFGNGTRLTVT.

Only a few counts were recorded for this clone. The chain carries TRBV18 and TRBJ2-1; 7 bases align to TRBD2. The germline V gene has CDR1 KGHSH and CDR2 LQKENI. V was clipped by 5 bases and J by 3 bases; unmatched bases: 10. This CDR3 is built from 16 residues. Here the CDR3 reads CASSTIAGSCYNEQFF. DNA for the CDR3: TGTGCCAGCTCAACAATAGCGGGTAGCTGCTACAATGAGCAGTTCTTC.

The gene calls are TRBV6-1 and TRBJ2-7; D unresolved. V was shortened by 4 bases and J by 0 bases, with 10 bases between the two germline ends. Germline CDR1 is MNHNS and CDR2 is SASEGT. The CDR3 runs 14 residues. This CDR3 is CASSAAGRSYEQYF. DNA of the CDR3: TGTGCCAGCAGTGCGGCAGGCCGCTCCTACGAGCAGTACTTC.

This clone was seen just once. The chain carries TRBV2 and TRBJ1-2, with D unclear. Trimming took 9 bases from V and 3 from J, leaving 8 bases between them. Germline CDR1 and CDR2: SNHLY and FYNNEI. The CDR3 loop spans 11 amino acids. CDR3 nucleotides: TGTGCCAGTACAGCCCACTATGGCTACACCTTC. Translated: CASTAHYGYTF.